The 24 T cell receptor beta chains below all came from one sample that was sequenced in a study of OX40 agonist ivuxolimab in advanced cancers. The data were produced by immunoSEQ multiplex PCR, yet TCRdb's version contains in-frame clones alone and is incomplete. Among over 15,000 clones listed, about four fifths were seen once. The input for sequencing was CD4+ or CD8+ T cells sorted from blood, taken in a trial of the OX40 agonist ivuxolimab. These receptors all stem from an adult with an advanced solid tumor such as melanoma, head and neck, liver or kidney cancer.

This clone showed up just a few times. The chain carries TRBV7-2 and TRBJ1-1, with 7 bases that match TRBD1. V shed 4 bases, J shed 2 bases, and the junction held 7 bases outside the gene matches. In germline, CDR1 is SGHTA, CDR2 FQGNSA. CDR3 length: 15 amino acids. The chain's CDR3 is CASSSLDRKNTEAFF. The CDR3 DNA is TGTGCCAGCAGCTCCTTGGACAGGAAAAACACTGAAGCTTTCTTT.

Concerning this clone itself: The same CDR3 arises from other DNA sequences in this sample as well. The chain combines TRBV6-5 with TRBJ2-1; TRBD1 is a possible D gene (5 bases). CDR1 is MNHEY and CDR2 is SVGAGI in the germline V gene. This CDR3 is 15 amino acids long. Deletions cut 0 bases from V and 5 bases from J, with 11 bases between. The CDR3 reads CASSYSGGANNEQFF. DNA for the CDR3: TGTGCCAGCAGTTACTCAGGTGGGGCCAACAATGAGCAGTTCTTC.

The CDR3 nucleotides read TGCGCCAGCAGCCAAGATCGGGAGGATCCCGAGCAGTACTTC. Protein product: CASSQDREDPEQYF. The chain recombines TRBV4-3 with TRBJ2-7, with 7 bases identical to TRBD2. The germline V gene has CDR1 LGHNA and CDR2 YSLEER. The CDR3 contains 14 residues. Germline trimming cut 0 bases from V and 6 bases from J; bases unmatched to any gene: 5.

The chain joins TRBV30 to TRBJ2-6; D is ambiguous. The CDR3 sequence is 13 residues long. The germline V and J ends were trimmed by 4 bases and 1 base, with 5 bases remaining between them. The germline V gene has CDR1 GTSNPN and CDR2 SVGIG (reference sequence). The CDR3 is CAWTPSGANVLTF. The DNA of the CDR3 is TGTGCCTGGACTCCTTCTGGGGCCAACGTCCTGACTTTC.

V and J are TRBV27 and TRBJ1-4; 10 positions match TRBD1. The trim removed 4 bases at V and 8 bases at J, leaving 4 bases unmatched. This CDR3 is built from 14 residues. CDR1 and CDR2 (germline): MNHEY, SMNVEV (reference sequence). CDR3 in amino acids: CASSSRQGAEKLFF. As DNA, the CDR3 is TGTGCCAGCAGTTCGAGACAGGGGGCCGAAAAACTGTTTTTT. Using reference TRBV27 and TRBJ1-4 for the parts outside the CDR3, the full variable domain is EAQVTQNPRYLITVTGKKLTVTCSQNMNHEYMSWYRQDPGLGLRQIYYSMNVEVTDKGDVPEGYKVSRKEKRNFPLILESPSPNQTSLYFCASSSRQGAEKLFFGSGTQLSVL.

CDR3 DNA: TGTGCCAGCAGCTCCCGAGGGGGAAGAGCCTACGAGCAGTACTTC. Its translation is CASSSRGGRAYEQYF. The chain recombines TRBV7-8 with TRBJ2-7; maybe TRBD1 (6 bases). V was pared by 4 bases and J by 2 bases, with 15 bases between. There are 15 residues in the CDR3. Germline V lookup: CDR1 SGHVS, CDR2 FQNEAQ. Full variable domain (remainder filled in from reference TRBV7-8 and TRBJ2-7): GAGVSQSPRYKVAKRGQDVALRCDPISGHVSLFWYQQALGQGPEFLTYFQNEAQLDKSGLPSDRFFAERPEGSVSTLKIQRTQQEDSAVYLCASSSRGGRAYEQYFGPGTRLTVT.

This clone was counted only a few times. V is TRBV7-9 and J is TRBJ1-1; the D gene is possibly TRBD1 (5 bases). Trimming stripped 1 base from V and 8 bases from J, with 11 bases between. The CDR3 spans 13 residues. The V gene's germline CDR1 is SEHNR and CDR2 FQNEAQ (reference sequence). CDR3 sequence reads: CASSLVGQFEAFF. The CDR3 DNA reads TGTGCCAGCAGCTTAGTGGGGCAGTTCGAAGCTTTCTTT.

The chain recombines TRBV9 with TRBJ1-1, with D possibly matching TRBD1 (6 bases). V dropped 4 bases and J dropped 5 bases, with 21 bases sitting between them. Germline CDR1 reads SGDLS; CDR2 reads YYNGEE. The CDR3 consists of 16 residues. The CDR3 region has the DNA TGTGCCAGCAGCTCCAGCGGGGGGCATTTGGGGACTGAAGCTTTCTTT. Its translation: CASSSSGGHLGTEAFF.

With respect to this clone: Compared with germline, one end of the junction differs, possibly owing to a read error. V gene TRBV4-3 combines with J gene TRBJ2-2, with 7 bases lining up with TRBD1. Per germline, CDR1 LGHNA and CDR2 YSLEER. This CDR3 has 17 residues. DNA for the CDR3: TGCGCCAGCAGCTTCCCGGGACAGCCGTTTGAACACCGGGGAGCTGTTTTT. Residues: CASSFPGQPFEHRGAVF.

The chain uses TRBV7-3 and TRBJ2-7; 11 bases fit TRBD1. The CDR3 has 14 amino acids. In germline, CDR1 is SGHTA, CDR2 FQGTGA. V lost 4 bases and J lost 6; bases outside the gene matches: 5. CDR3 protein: CASSSRTGGVEQYF. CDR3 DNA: TGTGCCAGCAGCTCTCGGACAGGGGGCGTCGAGCAGTACTTC.

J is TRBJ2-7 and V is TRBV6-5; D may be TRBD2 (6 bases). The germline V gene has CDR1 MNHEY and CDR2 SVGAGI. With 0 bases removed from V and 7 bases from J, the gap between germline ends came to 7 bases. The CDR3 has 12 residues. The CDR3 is CASSYSGREQYF. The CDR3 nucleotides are TGTGCCAGCAGTTACTCAGGGAGGGAGCAGTACTTC.

The CDR3 spells CASSQASGYEQFF. DNA of the CDR3: TGCGCCAGCAGCCAAGCCTCAGGATATGAGCAGTTCTTC. The chain carries TRBV4-1 and TRBJ2-1; the D is unclear. The CDR3 consists of 13 residues. CDR1 MGHRA and CDR2 YSYEKL come from the germline V gene. V lost 1 base, J lost 8 bases, and 9 bases lay in between.

The CDR3 is CASSVGQGQPQHF. CDR3 bases: TGTGCCAGCAGTGTCGGACAGGGACAGCCCCAGCATTTT. The chain joins TRBV6-5 to TRBJ1-5; 8 positions match TRBD1. J gave up 7 bases and V 5 bases, and 4 bases lay outside the gene matches. This CDR3 has 13 residues. The germline V gene has CDR1 MNHEY and CDR2 SVGAGI.

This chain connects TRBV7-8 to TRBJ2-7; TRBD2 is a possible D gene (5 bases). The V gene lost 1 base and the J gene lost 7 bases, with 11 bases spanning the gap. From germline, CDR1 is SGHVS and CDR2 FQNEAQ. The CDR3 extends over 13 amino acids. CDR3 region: CASSLDQRVEQYF. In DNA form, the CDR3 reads TGTGCCAGCAGCTTAGATCAGAGGGTTGAGCAGTACTTC.

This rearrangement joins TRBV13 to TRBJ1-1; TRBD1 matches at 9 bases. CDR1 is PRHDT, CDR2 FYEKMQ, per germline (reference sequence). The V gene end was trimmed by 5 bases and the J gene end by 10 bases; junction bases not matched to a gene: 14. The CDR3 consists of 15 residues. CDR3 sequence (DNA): TGTGCCAGCAGCCACACCCTACAGGGGGCGCAGGGAGCTTTCTTT. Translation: CASSHTLQGAQGAFF.

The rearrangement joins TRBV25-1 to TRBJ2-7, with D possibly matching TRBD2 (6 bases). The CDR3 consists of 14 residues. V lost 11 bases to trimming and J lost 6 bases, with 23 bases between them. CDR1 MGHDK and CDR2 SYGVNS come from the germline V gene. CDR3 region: CASSPDGEVAEQYF. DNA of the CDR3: TGTGCCTCCTCCCCCGACGGGGAGGTGGCCGAGCAGTACTTC.

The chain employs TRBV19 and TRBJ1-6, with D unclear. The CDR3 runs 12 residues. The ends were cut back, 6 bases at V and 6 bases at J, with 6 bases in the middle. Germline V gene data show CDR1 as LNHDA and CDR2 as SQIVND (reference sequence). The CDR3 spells CASRWANSPLHF. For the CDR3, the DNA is TGTGCCAGTAGATGGGCTAATTCACCCCTCCACTTT.

The CDR3 region is CASSPSLGDNSPLHF. CDR3 DNA: TGTGCCAGCAGCCCGAGCCTAGGGGATAATTCACCCCTCCACTTT. This rearrangement joins TRBV4-2 to TRBJ1-6; D possibly corresponds to TRBD1 (5 bases). This CDR3 is 15 amino acids long. The germline CDR1 and CDR2 sequences are LGHNA and YNFKEQ. V lost 4 bases, J lost 5 bases, and 12 bases lay in between.

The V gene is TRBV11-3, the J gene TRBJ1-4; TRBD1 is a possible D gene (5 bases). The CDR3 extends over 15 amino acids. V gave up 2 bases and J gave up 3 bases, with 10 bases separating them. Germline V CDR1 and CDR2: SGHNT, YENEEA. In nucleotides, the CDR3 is TGTGCCAGCAGCTTAAAGGGGAATCCTAATGAAAAACTGTTTTTT. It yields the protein CASSLKGNPNEKLFF.

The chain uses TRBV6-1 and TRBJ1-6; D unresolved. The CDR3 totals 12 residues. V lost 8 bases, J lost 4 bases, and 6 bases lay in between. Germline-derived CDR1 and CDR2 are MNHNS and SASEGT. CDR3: CASHPYNSPLHF. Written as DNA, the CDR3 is TGTGCCAGCCACCCTTATAATTCACCCCTCCACTTT.

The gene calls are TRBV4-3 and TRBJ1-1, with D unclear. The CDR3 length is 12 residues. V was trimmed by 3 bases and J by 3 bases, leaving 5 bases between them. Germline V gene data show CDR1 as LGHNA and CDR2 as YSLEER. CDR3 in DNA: TGCGCCAGCAGCCACCGGGACACTGAAGCTTTCTTT. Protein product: CASSHRDTEAFF.

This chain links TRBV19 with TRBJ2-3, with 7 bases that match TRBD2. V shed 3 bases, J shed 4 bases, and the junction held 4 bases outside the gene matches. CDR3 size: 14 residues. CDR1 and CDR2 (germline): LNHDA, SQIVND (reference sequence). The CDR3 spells CASSIGTIADTQYF. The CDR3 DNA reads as TGTGCCAGTAGTATTGGGACTATCGCAGATACGCAGTATTTT. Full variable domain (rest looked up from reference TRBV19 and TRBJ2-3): DGGITQSPKYLFRKEGQNVTLSCEQNLNHDAMYWYRQDPGQGLRLIYYSQIVNDFQKGDIAEGYSVSREKKESFPLTVTSAQKNPTAFYLCASSIGTIADTQYFGPGTRLTVL.

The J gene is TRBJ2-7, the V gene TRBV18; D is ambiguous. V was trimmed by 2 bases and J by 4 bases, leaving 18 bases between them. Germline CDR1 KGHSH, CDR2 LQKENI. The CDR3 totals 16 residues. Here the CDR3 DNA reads TGTGCCAGCTCACCAAGGTCCATGACGCTCCTTTACGAGCAGTACTTC. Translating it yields CASSPRSMTLLYEQYF.

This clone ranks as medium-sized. The CDR3 region has the DNA TGCGCCAGCGAAAGCGGGTACGACACCGGGGAGCTGTTTTTT. Translating it yields CASESGYDTGELFF. The rearrangement uses TRBV5-1 and TRBJ2-2, with a weak D call TRBD2 (6 bases). V was pared by 7 bases and J by 3 bases, with 13 bases between. CDR1 is SGHRS and CDR2 is YFSETQ in the germline V gene. CDR3 size: 14 residues.